The source of this T cell receptor beta chain is a study of cytomegalovirus exposure and HLA in healthy donors. Study as a whole: Samples from HLA-typed donors yielded about 80 million unique TCRs in an early data release. Study-level findings and limits: Highest at DRB1 and lowest at HLA-C, TCR association rates differed among HLA loci in a later analysis. Several top significant clusters appeared, in a later analysis, to be linked to common viral pathogens. Based on reports, TCR beta sequences accurately predicted HLA-A and HLA-B alleles for most subjects.

Comments on this clone: Its antigen remains unidentified.

The PCR employed 60 Vbeta primers together with 13 Jbeta primers. Repertoires were generated with immunoSEQ multiplex PCR, while TCRdb's copy carries only in-frame clones and drops some. The table lists approximately 110,000 clones, 70% to 80% of them singletons, with more than 3% in the top ten. Sequenced input: PBMCs. This sequence was found in a woman between 40 and 55 years old in good health and CMV-seronegative.

CDR3 coding DNA: TGTGCCAGCAGTTTACAGGGGGCCAAAAACATTCAGTACTTC. This sequence encodes CASSLQGAKNIQYF. The chain has TRBV28 and TRBJ2-4; a weak D match, TRBD1 (6 bases). Germline CDR1 reads MDHEN; CDR2 reads SYDVKM. There are 14 residues in the CDR3. V lost 2 bases to trimming and J lost 1 base, with 6 bases between them.